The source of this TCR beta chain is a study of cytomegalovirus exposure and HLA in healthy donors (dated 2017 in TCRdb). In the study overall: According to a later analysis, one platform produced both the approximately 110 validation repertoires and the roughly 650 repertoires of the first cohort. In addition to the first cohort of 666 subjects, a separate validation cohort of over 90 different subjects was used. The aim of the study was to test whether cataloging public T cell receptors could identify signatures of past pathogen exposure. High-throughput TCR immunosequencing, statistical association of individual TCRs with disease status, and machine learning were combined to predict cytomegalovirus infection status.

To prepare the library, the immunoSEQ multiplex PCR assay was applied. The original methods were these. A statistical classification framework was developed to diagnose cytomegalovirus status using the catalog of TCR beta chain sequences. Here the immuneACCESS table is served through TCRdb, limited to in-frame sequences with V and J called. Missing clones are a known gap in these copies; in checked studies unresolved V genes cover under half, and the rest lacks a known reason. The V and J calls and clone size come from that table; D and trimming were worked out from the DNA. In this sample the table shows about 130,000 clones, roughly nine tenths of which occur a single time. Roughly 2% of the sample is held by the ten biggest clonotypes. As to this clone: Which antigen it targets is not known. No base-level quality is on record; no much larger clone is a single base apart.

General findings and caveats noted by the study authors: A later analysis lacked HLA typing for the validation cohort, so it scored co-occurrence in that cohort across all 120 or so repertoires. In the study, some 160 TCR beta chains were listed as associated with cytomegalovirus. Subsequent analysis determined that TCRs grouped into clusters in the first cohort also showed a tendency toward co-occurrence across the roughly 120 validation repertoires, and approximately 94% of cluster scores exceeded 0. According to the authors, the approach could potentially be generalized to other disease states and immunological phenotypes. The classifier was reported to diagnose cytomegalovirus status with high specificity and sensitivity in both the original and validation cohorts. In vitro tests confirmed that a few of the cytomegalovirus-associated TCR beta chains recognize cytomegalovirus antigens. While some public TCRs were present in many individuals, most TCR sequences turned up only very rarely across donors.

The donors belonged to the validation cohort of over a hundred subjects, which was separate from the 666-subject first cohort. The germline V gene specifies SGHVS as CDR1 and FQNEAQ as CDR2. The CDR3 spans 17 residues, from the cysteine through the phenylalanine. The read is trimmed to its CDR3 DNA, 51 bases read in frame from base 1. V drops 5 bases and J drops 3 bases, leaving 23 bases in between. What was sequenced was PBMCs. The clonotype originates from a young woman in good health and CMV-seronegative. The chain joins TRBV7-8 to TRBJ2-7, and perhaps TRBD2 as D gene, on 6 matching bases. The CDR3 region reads CASSPRRTWRGYYEQYF. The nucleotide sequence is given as TGTGCCAGCAGCCCACGCCGGACGTGGCGGGGATACTACGAGCAGTACTTC.